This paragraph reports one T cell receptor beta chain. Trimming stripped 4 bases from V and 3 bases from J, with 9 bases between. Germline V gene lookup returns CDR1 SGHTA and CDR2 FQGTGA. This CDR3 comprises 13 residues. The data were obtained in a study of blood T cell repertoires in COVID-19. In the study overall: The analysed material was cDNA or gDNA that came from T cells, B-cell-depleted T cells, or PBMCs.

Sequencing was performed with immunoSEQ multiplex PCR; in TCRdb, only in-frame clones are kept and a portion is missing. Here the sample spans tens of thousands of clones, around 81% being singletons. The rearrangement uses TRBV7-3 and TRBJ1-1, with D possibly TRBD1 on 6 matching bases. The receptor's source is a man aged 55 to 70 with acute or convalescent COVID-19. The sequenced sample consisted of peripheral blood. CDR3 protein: CASSYTGYTEAFF. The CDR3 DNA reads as TGTGCCAGCAGCTACACAGGGTACACTGAAGCTTTCTTT.